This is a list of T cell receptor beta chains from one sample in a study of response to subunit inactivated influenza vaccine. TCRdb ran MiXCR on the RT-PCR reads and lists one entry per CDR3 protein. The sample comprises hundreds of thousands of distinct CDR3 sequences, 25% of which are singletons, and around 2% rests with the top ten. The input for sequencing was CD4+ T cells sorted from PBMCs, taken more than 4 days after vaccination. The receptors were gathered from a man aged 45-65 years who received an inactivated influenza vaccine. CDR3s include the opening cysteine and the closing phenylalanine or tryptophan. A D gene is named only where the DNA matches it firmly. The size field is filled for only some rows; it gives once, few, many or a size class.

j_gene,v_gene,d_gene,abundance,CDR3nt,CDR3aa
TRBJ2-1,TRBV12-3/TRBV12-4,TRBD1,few,TGTGCCAGCAGTCCACAGGGGGCCTTGTATGAGCAGTTCTTC,CASSPQGALYEQFF
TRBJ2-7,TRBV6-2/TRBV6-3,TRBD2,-,TGTGCCAGCAGTACTAGCGGGAGCATGAACGAGCAGTACTTC,CASSTSGSMNEQYF
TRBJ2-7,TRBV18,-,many,TGTGCCAGCTCACCACAAAGGGGATGGGACGAGCAGTACTTC,CASSPQRGWDEQYF
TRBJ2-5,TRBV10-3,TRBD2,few,TGTGCCATCAAGGGCGGGGGGCCGCAAGAGACCCAGTACTTC,CAIKGGGPQETQYF
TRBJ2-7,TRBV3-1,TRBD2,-,TGTGCCAGCAGCCCTGCTAGCGGTACCTACGAGCAGTACTTC,CASSPASGTYEQYF
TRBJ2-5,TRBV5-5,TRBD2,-,TGTGCCAGCAGCTTGAGACTAGCGGGGACCGCGCCTCAAGAGACCCAGTACTTC,CASSLRLAGTAPQETQYF
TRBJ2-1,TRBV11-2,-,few,TGTGCCAGCAGCGGTGCCTGGGATGAGCAGTTCTTC,CASSGAWDEQFF
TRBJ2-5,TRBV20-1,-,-,TGCAGTGCTATACGACATCGGCTAGAGACCCAGTACTTC,CSAIRHRLETQYF
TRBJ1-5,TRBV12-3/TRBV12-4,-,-,TGTGCCAGCAGTTCCCAGGGATGGCGCAATCAGCCCCAGCATTTT,CASSSQGWRNQPQHF
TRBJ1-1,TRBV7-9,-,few,TGTGCCAGCAGCTTAGGTCCTGTTACTGAAGCTTTCTTT,CASSLGPVTEAFF
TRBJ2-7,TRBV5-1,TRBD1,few,TGCGCCAGCAGCCAAACCGGGACAGGGTTCAACGAGCAGTACTTC,CASSQTGTGFNEQYF
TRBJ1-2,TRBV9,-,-,TGTGCCAGCAGCGGCGCGGGAGCGGCCTATGGCTACACCTTC,CASSGAGAAYGYTF
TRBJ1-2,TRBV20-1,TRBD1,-,TGCAGTGCTAATCGACCGGGACAGACAACCTCTAACTATGGCTACACCTTC,CSANRPGQTTSNYGYTF
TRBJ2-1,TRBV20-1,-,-,TGCAGTGCTCACCTGGGGCTAGCCAATGAGCAGTTCTTC,CSAHLGLANEQFF
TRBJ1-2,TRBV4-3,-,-,TGCGCCAGCAGCCAAGATGTAGTTAACTATGGCTACACCTTC,CASSQDVVNYGYTF
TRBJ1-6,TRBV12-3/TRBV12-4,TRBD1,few,TGTGCCAGCAGTCTAAGACAGGGGGAGGATTCACCCCTCCACTTT,CASSLRQGEDSPLHF
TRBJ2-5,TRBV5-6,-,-,TGTGCCAGCAGCTTGTGGATCCTGGGAGAGACCCAGTACTTC,CASSLWILGETQYF